The 16 T cell receptor beta chains below were found in one sample sequenced in a study of cytomegalovirus exposure and HLA in healthy donors. Clones were sequenced by immunoSEQ multiplex PCR, and TCRdb holds only the in-frame ones, with some missing. Here the sample spans 150,000 to 200,000 clones, 86% being singletons. The specimen was PBMCs. The receptors come from a woman aged 18-29 years in good health and CMV-seronegative.

CDR3 DNA: TGTGCCATCAGTGACGGACAGATAAATCAGCCCCAGCATTTT. This sequence encodes CAISDGQINQPQHF. V gene TRBV10-3 combines with J gene TRBJ1-5, with TRBD1 as a possible D gene (6 bases). CDR1 is ENHRY and CDR2 is SYGVKD in the germline V gene. The V gene lost 3 bases and the J gene lost 4 bases, with 10 bases spanning the gap. The length of the CDR3 is 14 residues.

This sequence joins TRBV4-1 and TRBJ1-6; TRBD1 agrees at 10 bases. Germline-derived CDR1 and CDR2 are MGHRA and YSYEKL. This CDR3 contains 18 residues. Trimming removed 5 bases from V and 8 bases from J; junction bases left unmatched: 15. This CDR3 reads CASSSRDRGFGYDSPLHF. The DNA for the CDR3 is TGCGCCAGCAGCTCCCGGGACAGGGGTTTTGGCTACGATTCACCCCTCCACTTT.

This CDR3 reads CASSQDWSGRKYEQYF. In DNA, the CDR3 is TGCGCCAGCAGCCAAGATTGGAGCGGGAGGAAGTACGAGCAGTACTTC. The rearrangement uses TRBV4-1 and TRBJ2-7; 9 bases fit TRBD2. The CDR3 length is 16 residues. The V gene's germline CDR1 is MGHRA and CDR2 YSYEKL. The trim removed 0 bases at V and 4 bases at J, leaving 7 bases unmatched.

This chain joins TRBV5-5 and TRBJ2-5; D not resolved. CDR3 length equals 13 residues. CDR1 and CDR2 (germline): SGHKS, YYEKEE (reference sequence). V shed 1 base and J shed 5 bases, with 9 bases lying between them. CDR3 sequence (DNA): TGTGCCAGCAGCTTGTGGGCAGACGAGACCCAGTACTTC. Its translation: CASSLWADETQYF.

This clone showed up just a few times. The genes are TRBV5-1 and TRBJ2-7; 7 bases map to TRBD2. The germline V gene has CDR1 SGHRS and CDR2 YFSETQ. Germline trimming cut 3 bases from V and 6 bases from J; bases unmatched to any gene: 12. The CDR3 covers 15 residues. The CDR3: CASSSLSGAGGEQYF. CDR3 bases: TGCGCCAGCAGCTCCCTAAGCGGGGCAGGCGGCGAGCAGTACTTC.

The chain is built from TRBV5-1 and TRBJ2-7, with 9 bases fitting TRBD1. Germline CDR1 is SGHRS and CDR2 is YFSETQ. The CDR3 is 15 amino acids. With 3 bases clipped from V and 8 bases from J, the junction kept 12 bases outside the gene matches. CDR3 protein: CASSYRGPGSDKQYF. CDR3 coding DNA: TGCGCCAGCAGCTACAGGGGGCCAGGGAGTGACAAGCAGTACTTC.

The chain combines TRBV7-9 with TRBJ2-3, with 11 bases aligning to TRBD2. V lost 4 bases and J lost 13; bases outside the gene matches: 10. This CDR3 spans 14 amino acids. Germline CDR1 is SEHNR and CDR2 is FQNEAQ (reference sequence). For the CDR3, the DNA is TGTGCCAGCAGCTCCGGGACTAGCGGTCCTAAGGAGTATTTT. Its translation: CASSSGTSGPKEYF.

The chain is built from TRBV6-6 and TRBJ1-5; 7 bases match TRBD1. From germline, CDR1 is MNHNY and CDR2 SVGAGI (reference sequence). The CDR3 contains 15 residues. Trimming cost V 5 bases and J 2 bases; bases outside gene matches: 6. The CDR3 protein is CASSPTGQGNQPQHF. Written as DNA, the CDR3 is TGTGCCAGCAGTCCCACTGGACAGGGCAATCAGCCCCAGCATTTT.

Comments on this clone: A junction boundary mismatches the germline segment, possibly from a read error. V and J are TRBV10-3 and TRBJ1-1, with D maybe TRBD1 (6 bases). Germline CDR1 and CDR2: ENHRY and SYGVKD. This CDR3 spans 14 amino acids. The CDR3 bases are TGTGCCGTCAGTGACGTGGGGGCGAACACTGAAGCTTTCTTT. Translation gives CAVSDVGANTEAFF.

This clone turned up a few times. The chain is built from TRBV19 and TRBJ1-1; 7 bases fit TRBD1. V trimming: 5 bases; J trimming: 4 bases; junction bases outside the gene matches: 4. Germline CDR1 reads LNHDA; CDR2 reads SQIVND (reference sequence). The CDR3 consists of 13 residues. CDR3 region: CASSFTGVTEAFF. The CDR3 bases are TGTGCCAGTAGTTTCACAGGGGTCACTGAAGCTTTCTTT.

This clone appeared once. The chain couples TRBV9 to TRBJ1-1; 7 nucleotides agree with TRBD1. This CDR3 is 16 amino acids long. Germline V gene sequence: CDR1 SGDLS, CDR2 YYNGEE. V gave up 0 bases and J gave up 4 bases; unmatched junction bases: 9. CDR3 bases: TGTGCCAGCAGCGTAGAGGCAGGGGGATTGGGCACTGAAGCTTTCTTT. It specifies CASSVEAGGLGTEAFF. The whole variable domain, filled in from reference TRBV9 and TRBJ1-1, reads DSGVTQTPKHLITATGQRVTLRCSPRSGDLSVYWYQQSLDQGLQFLIQYYNGEERAKGNILERFSAQQFPDLHSELNLSSLELGDSALYFCASSVEAGGLGTEAFFGQGTRLTVV.

The J gene is TRBJ2-3, the V gene TRBV7-2, with TRBD2 identical over 9 bases. The trim removed 3 bases at V and 5 bases at J, leaving 6 bases unmatched. CDR1 and CDR2 from the germline V gene are SGHTA and FQGNSA. CDR3 length: 15 amino acids. CDR3 loop: CASSLAGGRGDTQYF. For the CDR3, the DNA is TGTGCCAGCAGCTTGGCGGGAGGGAGGGGAGATACGCAGTATTTT. Full variable domain (remainder filled in from reference TRBV7-2 and TRBJ2-3): GAGVSQSPSNKVTEKGKDVELRCDPISGHTALYWYRQSLGQGLEFLIYFQGNSAPDKSGLPSDRFSAERTGGSVSTLTIQRTQQEDSAVYLCASSLAGGRGDTQYFGPGTRLTVL.

The chain employs TRBV4-2 and TRBJ2-7; TRBD2 aligns across 8 bases. The germline V gene encodes CDR1 LGHNA and CDR2 YNFKEQ. The trim removed 4 bases at V and 2 bases at J, leaving 16 bases unmatched. The CDR3 totals 18 residues. CDR3 amino acids: CASSLRPTLAGPPYEQYF. CDR3 in DNA: TGTGCCAGCAGCCTTCGCCCCACTTTAGCGGGACCTCCCTACGAGCAGTACTTC.

Worth noting for this clone: The sample contains more than one DNA sequence encoding this CDR3. The chain has TRBV6-5 and TRBJ1-1, with D possibly TRBD1 on 6 matching bases. V was clipped by 8 bases and J by 1 base, with 8 bases between them. The CDR3 extends over 12 amino acids. Germline V lookup: CDR1 MNHEY, CDR2 SVGAGI. CDR3 sequence reads: CASRRGNTEAFF. CDR3 in DNA: TGTGCCAGCCGCAGGGGGAACACTGAAGCTTTCTTT.

This clone was seen just once. CDR3 sequence (DNA): TGTGCCAGCAGCTCCCTGGGCCCTCCCCCGACGGGCACAGATACGCAGTATTTT. Encoded protein: CASSSLGPPPTGTDTQYF. The V gene is TRBV7-6, the J gene TRBJ2-3; D remains ambiguous. With 4 bases removed from V and 1 base from J, the gap between germline ends came to 21 bases. Germline lookup yields CDR1 SGHVS and CDR2 FNYEAQ. The CDR3 totals 18 residues.

The V and J genes are TRBV11-2 and TRBJ2-7; the match to TRBD1 covers 9 bases. This CDR3 contains 17 residues. The germline V gene has CDR1 SGHAT and CDR2 FQNNGV. J gave up 2 bases and V 1 base, and 9 bases lay outside the gene matches. This CDR3 is CASSLVALGQGTYEQYF. CDR3 nucleotide sequence: TGTGCCAGCAGCTTAGTCGCTCTAGGACAGGGGACCTACGAGCAGTACTTC.